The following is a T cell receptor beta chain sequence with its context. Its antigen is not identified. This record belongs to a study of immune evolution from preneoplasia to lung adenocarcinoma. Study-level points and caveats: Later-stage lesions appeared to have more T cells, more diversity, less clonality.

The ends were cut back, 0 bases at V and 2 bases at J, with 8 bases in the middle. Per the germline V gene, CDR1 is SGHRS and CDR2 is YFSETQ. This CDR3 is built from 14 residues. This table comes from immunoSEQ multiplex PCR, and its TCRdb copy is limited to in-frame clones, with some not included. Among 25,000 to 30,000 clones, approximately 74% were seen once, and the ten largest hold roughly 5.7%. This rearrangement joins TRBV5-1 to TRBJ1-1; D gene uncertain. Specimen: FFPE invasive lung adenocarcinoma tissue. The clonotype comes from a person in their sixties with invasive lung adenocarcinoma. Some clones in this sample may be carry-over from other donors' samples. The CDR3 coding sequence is TGCGCCAGCAGCTTGGACAGCCGAAACACTGAAGCTTTCTTT. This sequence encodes CASSLDSRNTEAFF.